This T cell receptor (beta chain) was sequenced for a study of radiotherapy plus CTLA-4 blockade in lung cancer. Study overall: More than 15% of patients responded objectively, and around 31% achieved disease control.

Of note for this clone: What it recognizes is unknown.

Repertoires were generated with immunoSEQ multiplex PCR, while TCRdb's copy carries only in-frame clones and drops some. The sample lists tens of thousands of clones, more than 70% occurring once. Germline values: CDR1 GTSNPN, CDR2 SVGIG (reference sequence). The CDR3 consists of 15 residues. V lost 2 bases and J lost 3, with 17 bases in between. Regarding the study as a whole: TCR clones of tumor origin grew in blood after radiotherapy plus ipilimumab.

Treatment of patients with chemo-refractory metastatic non-small-cell lung cancer consisted of focal radiation plus CTLA-4 blockade with ipilimumab. The sequence was collected from a human donor with non-small cell lung cancer who had a complete response to radiotherapy plus ipilimumab. The sequenced sample was peripheral blood, obtained from a patient treated with radiotherapy plus ipilimumab. This chain connects TRBV30 to TRBJ2-7; perhaps TRBD2 as D (6 bases). Here the CDR3 reads CAWSNGGDNLYEQYF. CDR3 nucleotides: TGTGCCTGGAGTAACGGCGGGGATAACCTCTACGAGCAGTACTTC.